This TCR beta chain was found in a study of STAT3 mutations in large granular lymphocyte leukemia. Study-wide points: Some patients had dominant TCR clones larger than their STAT3 mutant burden. At least one immunodominant TCR beta clonotype appeared in every T-cell large granular lymphocyte leukemia patient.

Regarding this clone: Its cognate antigen is unknown.

Each sample's TCRbeta library yielded on average around 40,000 productive templates. Sequencing was performed with immunoSEQ multiplex PCR; in TCRdb, only in-frame clones are kept and a portion is missing. The sample records thousands of clones, about 70% being singletons. Sequencing input: PBMCs. The TCR sequence derives from a human donor with T large granular lymphocyte leukemia. Some clones in this sample may be carry-over from other donors' samples.

The CDR3 sequence is CASSTQETQYF. Here the CDR3 DNA reads TGCGCCAGCAGCACCCAAGAGACCCAGTACTTC. The chain is built from TRBV5-1 and TRBJ2-5; the D is unclear. The CDR3 contains 11 residues. Trimming cost V 4 bases and J 1 base, with 2 bases left between them. CDR1 is SGHRS, CDR2 YFSETQ, per germline.